This is a list of T cell receptor beta chains from one sample in a study of T cells in Graves' hyperthyroidism and ophthalmopathy. One entry per CDR3 protein results from TCRdb running MiXCR on the multiplex PCR reads. The table lists about 360,000 distinct CDR3 sequences, about 25% of them singletons, with 73% in the top ten. Sequencing input: blood. These receptors all stem from a man in his forties or fifties with Graves' hyperthyroidism. The conserved cysteine and the conserved F or W are not part of the CDR3 here. The D gene is left open where the match is weak. Not all rows give a size; the values are once, few, many and, for expanded clones, a class.

NA,NA,11,TRBV20-1,TRBJ2-5,SGMAGTQETQY
NA,few,10,TRBV7-9,TRBJ2-7,ASSATGNEQY
NA,many,12,TRBV5-1,TRBJ2-3,ASSWQGLADTQY
NA,many,11,TRBV27,TRBJ2-7,ASSFGKTYEQY
NA,NA,13,TRBV5-1,TRBJ2-1,ASSLATTGRNEQF
TRBD1,NA,11,TRBV30,TRBJ2-7,AWAGTASYEQY
NA,few,13,TRBV18,TRBJ2-7,ASSPGGRLPYEQY
NA,few,14,TRBV5-1,TRBJ2-5,ASSPKGIAGSETQY
TRBD1,NA,15,TRBV5-6,TRBJ2-1,ASSLWGRQGSVYEQF
NA,few,11,TRBV20-1,TRBJ2-7,SAREGWSYEQY
NA,few,11,TRBV4-2,TRBJ1-2,ASSQPGNYGYT
NA,NA,13,TRBV7-8,TRBJ2-5,ASSHPRDFQETQY
TRBD2,few,12,TRBV7-9,TRBJ2-7,ASSPGVAGDEQY
TRBD2,many,13,TRBV28,TRBJ2-7,ASSSPAGGDYEQY
TRBD2,few,12,TRBV11-2,TRBJ2-5,ASSFGPGGETQY